The 18 T cell receptor beta chains listed next were all sequenced from one sample in a study of T cell responses to AZD1222 COVID-19 vaccine. Repertoires were generated with immunoSEQ multiplex PCR, while TCRdb's copy carries only in-frame clones and drops some. The data hold about 99,000 clones, with roughly nine tenths observed a single time. The sample in question was peripheral blood, obtained 28 days after the second dose of the MenACWY control vaccine. The receptors come from an adult who received the MenACWY meningococcal vaccine as a control.

The V and J genes are TRBV15 and TRBJ2-2; D is undetermined. V lost 4 bases to trimming and J lost 1 base, with 7 bases between them. The V gene's germline CDR1 is LNHNV and CDR2 YYDKDF (reference sequence). This CDR3 is built from 14 residues. The CDR3, as DNA: TGTGCCACCAGCACTTCTAGGAACACCGGGGAGCTGTTTTTT. Translated, it gives CATSTSRNTGELFF.

This chain connects TRBV5-4 to TRBJ2-1, with D hard to call. The CDR3 totals 16 residues. V lost 6 bases to trimming and J lost 4 bases, with 20 bases between them. Germline lookup yields CDR1 SGHNT and CDR2 YYREEE (reference sequence). CDR3 sequence (DNA): TGTGCCAGCACTCGCGCCGCGGACCAACCTTACAATGAGCAGTTCTTC. It translates to CASTRAADQPYNEQFF.

The chain carries TRBV4-2 and TRBJ2-1; D gene ambiguous. Germline V gene lookup returns CDR1 LGHNA and CDR2 YNFKEQ. The CDR3 runs 13 residues. The V end was cut by 3 bases, the J end by 4 bases, with 7 bases between. The CDR3 sequence is CASSQLVYNEQFF. The DNA for the CDR3 is TGTGCCAGCAGCCAGCTGGTTTACAATGAGCAGTTCTTC.

The gene calls are TRBV2 and TRBJ1-6; 9 nucleotides line up with TRBD1. CDR3 length equals 15 residues. V shed 5 bases, J shed 10 bases, and the junction held 9 bases outside the gene matches. Germline-derived CDR1 and CDR2 are SNHLY and FYNNEI. CDR3 bases: TGTGCCAGCAGTACAGAGGGACAGGGCGCCTCACCCCTCCACTTT. Protein: CASSTEGQGASPLHF.

Points on this clone: The same CDR3 is also encoded by other DNA sequences in this sample. The rearrangement links TRBV18 to TRBJ2-7; D unclear. Germline V gives CDR1 KGHSH, CDR2 LQKENI. The V and J ends lost 3 bases and 5 bases respectively, with 8 bases between them. This CDR3 spans 12 amino acids. CDR3 protein: CASSPSGDEQYF. The CDR3 DNA follows: TGTGCCAGCTCACCTTCCGGAGACGAGCAGTACTTC.

The chain combines TRBV11-3 with TRBJ2-5, with a weak D call TRBD1 (6 bases). Looked up from germline, CDR1 is SGHNT and CDR2 is YENEEA. The CDR3 is 15 amino acids. Trimming cost V 1 base and J 4 bases, with 13 bases left between them. CDR3 nucleotide sequence: TGTGCCAGCAGCTTAGGGGCAGGGGATGGAGAGACCCAGTACTTC. Its translation is CASSLGAGDGETQYF.

The chain recombines TRBV13 with TRBJ1-1; D ambiguous. Germline CDR1 and CDR2: PRHDT and FYEKMQ (reference sequence). Trimming pared 0 bases from V and 1 base from J, leaving 9 bases between. This CDR3 contains 15 residues. This CDR3 reads CASSLGGRANTEAFF. The CDR3 region has the DNA TGTGCCAGCAGCTTAGGGGGCAGAGCGAACACTGAAGCTTTCTTT.

This rearrangement joins TRBV19 to TRBJ1-4; the D is unclear. The CDR3 extends over 16 amino acids. From germline, CDR1 is LNHDA and CDR2 SQIVND (reference sequence). Trimming took off 2 bases at V and 8 bases at J, with 18 bases between the two ends. In nucleotides, the CDR3 is TGTGCCAGTAGTATATCCCGCGCAGGCTCCTCGGAAAAACTGTTTTTT. Its protein is CASSISRAGSSEKLFF.

CDR3 amino acids: CASSGRAQGSNEQFF. The CDR3 DNA sequence: TGCGCCAGCAGTGGCCGGGCCCAAGGATCAAATGAGCAGTTCTTC. V gene TRBV10-2 combines with J gene TRBJ2-1, with no clear D. Deletions cut 4 bases from V and 7 bases from J, with 17 bases between. The CDR3 runs to 15 residues. Germline-derived CDR1 and CDR2 are WSHSY and SAAADI.

This chain joins TRBV14 and TRBJ1-4, with TRBD1 matching over 8 bases. In germline, CDR1 is SGHDN, CDR2 FVKESK. The V and J ends lost 2 bases and 7 bases, in that order; junction bases with no gene match: 6. The CDR3 sequence is 15 residues long. The CDR3 protein is CASSQIRGPGEKLFF. DNA of the CDR3: TGTGCCAGCAGCCAAATCAGGGGGCCAGGTGAAAAACTGTTTTTT.

The chain is built from TRBV28 and TRBJ1-5, with TRBD1 as a possible D gene (6 bases). Germline assignment: CDR1 MDHEN and CDR2 SYDVKM. V was pared by 2 bases and J by 3 bases, with 17 bases between. The CDR3 extends over 17 amino acids. CDR3 DNA: TGTGCCAGCAGTTTAGGAGCAACAGGGCGACTCAATCAGCCCCAGCATTTT. The encoded protein is CASSLGATGRLNQPQHF. The full variable domain, in which reference TRBV28 and TRBJ1-5 provide the parts outside the CDR3, is DVKVTQSSRYLVKRTGEKVFLECVQDMDHENMFWYRQDPGLGLRLIYFSYDVKMKEKGDIPEGYSVSREKKERFSLILESASTNQTSMYLCASSLGATGRLNQPQHFGDGTRLSIL.

This chain links TRBV19 with TRBJ2-7; D perhaps matches TRBD2 (5 bases). The germline V and J ends were trimmed by 3 bases and 3 bases, with 12 bases remaining between them. Germline V gene lookup returns CDR1 LNHDA and CDR2 SQIVND (reference sequence). This CDR3 has 14 amino acids. The CDR3 loop is CASSMRGIFYEQYF. Written as DNA, the CDR3 is TGTGCCAGTAGTATGAGAGGGATTTTCTACGAGCAGTACTTC.

This chain links TRBV7-9 with TRBJ2-7; D possibly matches TRBD1 or TRBD2 (5 bases each). Germline V CDR1 and CDR2: SEHNR, FQNEAQ (reference sequence). The V gene lost 3 bases and the J gene lost 7 bases, with 16 bases spanning the gap. The CDR3 sequence is 14 residues long. CDR3 DNA: TGTGCCAGCAGCTTGGGGACCTTCTCGGGGGAGCAGTACTTC. This sequence encodes CASSLGTFSGEQYF. Drawing the rest from reference TRBV7-9 and TRBJ2-7, the complete variable domain is DTGVSQNPRHKITKRGQNVTFRCDPISEHNRLYWYRQTLGQGPEFLTYFQNEAQLEKSRLLSDRFSAERPKGSFSTLEIQRTEQGDSAMYLCASSLGTFSGEQYFGPGTRLTVT.

The V gene is TRBV4-1, the J gene TRBJ1-2; 8 bases map to TRBD1. CDR1 and CDR2 from the germline V gene are MGHRA and YSYEKL. The V segment lost 2 bases and the J segment 5 bases; nucleotides outside the gene matches: 13. The CDR3 is made up of 17 amino acids. CDR3 DNA sequence: TGCGCCAGCAGCCAAATCCCCTCCGGACAGGGAGCTTATGGCTACACCTTC. Amino acids: CASSQIPSGQGAYGYTF.

The chain carries TRBV5-5 and TRBJ2-7, with TRBD2 matching 7 bases. The CDR3 is made up of 14 amino acids. V trimming: 0 bases; J trimming: 4 bases; junction bases outside the gene matches: 4. CDR1 and CDR2 from the germline V gene are SGHKS and YYEKEE (reference sequence). CDR3 sequence: CASSLAGGPYEQYF. The CDR3 DNA is TGTGCCAGCAGCTTGGCGGGGGGTCCGTACGAGCAGTACTTC.

The chain is built from TRBV5-1 and TRBJ2-7; 10 nucleotides agree with TRBD1. The trim removed 6 bases at V and 2 bases at J, leaving 8 bases unmatched. The CDR3 contains 15 residues. CDR1 SGHRS and CDR2 YFSETQ come from the germline V gene. The CDR3 DNA reads TGCGCCAGCATCCCTGGGACAGGGGTCCCCTACGAGCAGTACTTC. This gives the protein CASIPGTGVPYEQYF.

This clone was observed a few times. The chain employs TRBV7-2 and TRBJ2-2, with a weak D call TRBD2 (6 bases). Trimming left V 3 bases short and J 16 bases short, with 15 bases between. The CDR3 spans 12 residues. Germline values: CDR1 SGHTA, CDR2 FQGNSA. The CDR3 DNA is TGTGCCAGCAGCTTCGGGGACTCGTCTAGGTTTTTT. Its protein is CASSFGDSSRFF.

This chain connects TRBV4-1 to TRBJ2-1; D could derive from TRBD1 or TRBD2 (5 bases each). The CDR3 loop spans 15 amino acids. The germline gives CDR1 MGHRA, CDR2 YSYEKL. V lost 5 bases to trimming and J lost 8 bases, with 19 bases between them. CDR3 in DNA: TGCGCCAGCAGCTCCCGGGACGGAGGCGTCCATGAGCAGTTCTTC. Residues: CASSSRDGGVHEQFF.